The text below deals with one T cell receptor (beta chain). The antigen it recognizes is unknown. No base qualities exist here, and no much larger clone lies one base off it. The cohort consisted of 600 or so healthy bone marrow donors. Cohort members were all nominally healthy when sampled, although unrecorded immune exposures were likely present. The donor tested CMV seronegative and was one of the 352 seronegative cohort members. A peripheral blood sample was provided by each donor, and peripheral blood mononuclear cells were used for TCR beta sequencing. The Qiagen DNeasy Blood Extraction Kit was used to extract genomic DNA from the blood cell samples. The data were taken from a study of cytomegalovirus exposure and HLA in healthy donors (dated by TCRdb to the late 2010s). Study-wide context: An earlier analysis of approximately 640 of the donors reported 250 to 300 Gb of sequence data and some 100 million unique TCR beta sequences from roughly 180 million T cells. An early release covering around 630 HLA-typed donors comprised about 310 gigabases of sequencing data and around 80 million unique TCR sequences. Of the roughly 400 genotyped donors, around 81% fell in the genetic ancestry cluster associated with self-reported Caucasian donors. The aim of the study was to test whether cataloging public T cell receptors could identify signatures of past pathogen exposure. The T cell repertoires of about 700 subjects were profiled by immunosequencing and related to cytomegalovirus serostatus. In addition to the first cohort of 666 subjects, a separate validation cohort of 120 different subjects was used. The study combined high-throughput TCR immunosequencing, statistical association of individual TCRs with disease status, and machine learning to predict cytomegalovirus infection status. To study patterns of TCR occurrence, a later analysis re-analyzed previously published TCR beta repertoires from 700 or so donors and added high-resolution HLA genotyping. In the later analysis, no new phenotypic data were used to find candidate immune exposures; instead, reliance was placed on TCR beta sequences and their occurrence across donors. In an earlier analysis of roughly 580 of the donors, high-throughput TCR beta sequencing was used to judge whether each TCR beta V gene segment behaved as functional or pseudogenic. Donor age, sex, ethnicity and CMV serostatus were compiled together with the repertoire data. A later genetic analysis used genome-wide SNP genotypes for about 55% of the 666 donors, treating that subset as a discovery cohort. Every repertoire in the discovery cohort had been generated on one and the same sequencing platform. Class I and class II HLA loci were covered by the typing at four-digit resolution. Typing coverage differed by locus: A, B, C, DRB1 and DQB1 were typed in about 629-630 donors, DQA1 in 522, DPA1 in 606, and DPB1 in 400 to 490. Four to six DR-DQ haplotypes were handled as single units for association and clustering because linkage in the cohort was strong. Among about 370 genotyped donors of the cohort, an average of around 250,000 unique TCR beta nucleotide sequences was sequenced per donor, of which 15% to 20% were non-productive. The full study reports these points: Because some donors lacked HLA typing at each locus, the association tests relied only on the typed subset. Three of the identified cytomegalovirus-associated TCR beta chains were confirmed in vitro to be specific for cytomegalovirus antigens. In a later analysis, the rate of TCR association differed among HLA loci, with DRB1 alleles having the most associated TCRs and HLA-C alleles having the fewest. CMV serostatus was the only immune exposure information available for the cohort. The sequencing pipeline was judged likely to have produced a cluster of highly shared sequence variants as a technical artifact. In an earlier analysis of approximately 600 of the donors, most TCR beta V segments were observed in productive rearrangements about 87% or about 30% of the time, broadly matching IMGT annotations. In a later analysis, several top co-occurrence clusters were reported to appear linked to parvovirus B19, influenza, CMV and Epstein-Barr virus. Sequencing depth was assumed to be roughly uniform across donors in the presence/absence analyses, though that assumption may not hold. When HLA alleles, especially DR and DQ, strongly co-occurred, TCR associations were difficult to assign to individual alleles. Because the 87-base-pair reads could not distinguish some IMGT-functional V segments, including TRBV6-2 and TRBV6-3, those segments were excluded. The study gave a list of some 150 TCR beta chains associated with cytomegalovirus. A further reported finding was that TCR beta sequences accurately predicted the HLA-A and HLA-B alleles for most subjects in the first cohort. Most CMV-associated TCR beta chains appeared to be HLA-restricted in a later analysis, and the HLA associations seemed to be driven largely by CMV exposure. V-gene and J-gene trimming of TCR beta chains was associated with a missense DCLRE1C variant in a later genetic analysis, and the association was replicated in an independent cohort. Most TCR sequences were observed very rarely across donors, whereas some public TCRs were present in many individuals. A later analysis found that HLA-associated TCR beta chains were more clonally expanded and had lower generation probabilities than equally common non-associated chains. Correlated functional status among segregating V segments might reflect linkage disequilibrium, but an unknown experimental factor could not be ruled out. Only TCR beta chains were sequenced in this cohort, and the absence of alpha or paired-chain data limited detectable features. In a later analysis, 15,000 to 20,000 TCR beta sequences were associated with specific HLA alleles at a false discovery rate of 0.05. Because counts were too low, some 17 rarely observed V segments, including chromosome 9 orphons, were excluded from the earlier analysis of 587 of the donors. According to the authors, the approach could potentially be generalized to other disease states and immunological phenotypes. Compared with the 666-donor mean, donors in an Asian-associated ancestry cluster had fewer N-insertions in productive TCRs, according to a later genetic analysis. In both the original and validation cohorts, the classifier was reported to diagnose cytomegalovirus status with high specificity and sensitivity.

The library was generated by the immunoSEQ multiplex PCR assay. A mixture of 60 forward primers for TCR Vbeta segments and 13 reverse primers for TCR Jbeta segments was used in the multiplex PCR. The CDR3 region of rearranged TCR beta genes was amplified from genomic DNA by a multiplex PCR assay. On the Illumina HiSeq System, the amplified TCR beta libraries were sequenced as 87-base-pair reads. Processing in the source paper ran as follows. Across the 700 or so repertoires, a later analysis counted tens of millions of unique TCR beta chains, roughly 11 million of which were shared by at least two donors. A nearest-neighbor algorithm error-corrected the raw reads and collapsed the reads into unique sequences, merging closely related sequences to remove PCR and sequencing errors. CDR3 sequences were aligned to IMGT reference sequences to assign V, D and J gene segments. For a sequence to be retained, a match of at least six nucleotides was required to both a V gene segment and a J gene segment. A rearrangement was called productive if the CDR3 had no stop codons and remained in frame with V and J, and every other rearrangement was called non-productive. CDR3 was defined by IMGT convention, running from the second conserved V-encoded cysteine to the conserved J-encoded phenylalanine. In an earlier analysis of 587 of the donors, sequences lacking an unambiguous match to a single V gene segment were excluded. In an earlier analysis of around 600 of the donors, V segments were called functional above 56.7% productive rearrangements and were called segregating when the between-donor standard deviation exceeded 5%. A statistical classification framework was developed to diagnose cytomegalovirus status using the catalog of TCR beta chain sequences. A later analysis assigned V and J genes by comparing TCR nucleotide sequences with IMGT/GENE-DB human TR gene sequences. Using the TCRdist pipeline, a later analysis assigned CDR3 sequences along with most-parsimonious VDJ recombination scenarios. In a later analysis, each TCR beta chain was defined by its CDR3 amino acid sequence together with its V-gene family, and reads lacking a unique V-gene family were excluded. A later analysis removed several hundred highly shared, low-generation-probability nucleotide sequences to deal with suspected cross-contamination and a sequencing artifact. For each public chain, a later analysis derived a clonal expansion index from normalized ranks of inferred template counts within each repertoire. A later analysis computed generation probabilities with a VDJ recombination model fitted to out-of-frame rearrangements, and checked the results against IGoR. In a later analysis, TCR-TCR, TCR-HLA and TCR-CMV co-occurrence was scored with hypergeometric tests, and a repertoire-size bias correction was applied to TCR pairs. In a later analysis, false discovery rates were estimated by permuting HLA or CMV assignments 20 times. In a later analysis, co-occurring TCRs were grouped using DBSCAN, and TCRdist sequence similarity was added for clustering within HLA-allele-positive subsets. Co-occurrence clustering excluded repertoires with fewer than 30,000 or more than 120,000 public chains, plus five with anomalous nucleotide sharing. Drawn from immuneACCESS, this table holds only the in-frame rearrangements with V and J called that TCRdb kept. Clones are partly lost; checked studies trace under half to an unresolved V gene and leave the rest unexplained. Clonal size and the V and J genes are those of that table, whereas D and trimming came from the DNA. The sample table contains 120,000 or so clones; only one count was recorded for roughly 80% of them. Clones ranked in the top ten supply roughly 3.1% of the sample.

The germline V gene supplies CDR1 SGDLS and CDR2 YYNGEE. The V end gives up 0 bases and the J end 0 bases, leaving 4 bases in the junction not matched to a gene. Counted from cysteine to phenylalanine, this CDR3 has 16 amino acids. Only CDR3 DNA is held: 48 bases, read in frame from base 1. The clonotype was recovered from a man younger than 45 in good health and CMV-seronegative. Sequenced material: PBMCs. The sequence joins TRBV9 to TRBJ1-1, with 8 bases aligning to TRBD1. The CDR3 protein: CASSVGQGKMNTEAFF. In nucleotide form, the sequence is TGTGCCAGCAGCGTAGGACAGGGGAAGATGAACACTGAAGCTTTCTTT.